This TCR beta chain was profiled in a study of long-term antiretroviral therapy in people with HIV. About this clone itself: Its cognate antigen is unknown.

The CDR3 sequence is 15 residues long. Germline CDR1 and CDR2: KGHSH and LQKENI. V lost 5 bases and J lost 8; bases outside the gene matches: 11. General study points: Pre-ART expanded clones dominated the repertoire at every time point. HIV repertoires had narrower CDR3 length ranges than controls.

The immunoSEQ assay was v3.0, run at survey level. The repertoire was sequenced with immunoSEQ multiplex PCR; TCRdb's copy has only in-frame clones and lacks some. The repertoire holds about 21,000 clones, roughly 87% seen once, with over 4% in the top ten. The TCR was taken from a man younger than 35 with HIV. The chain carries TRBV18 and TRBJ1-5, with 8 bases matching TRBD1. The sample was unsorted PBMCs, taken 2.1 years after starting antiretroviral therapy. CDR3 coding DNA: TGTGCCAGCTCAGCAGGACAGGGCCGGTCTGAGCCCCAGCATTTT. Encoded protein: CASSAGQGRSEPQHF.